This entry features one T cell receptor beta chain sequence. Its specificity is unknown. Trimming left V 8 bases short and J 5 bases short, with 22 bases between. CDR3 size: 14 residues. The V gene's germline CDR1 is SQVTM and CDR2 ANQGSEA. The record originates from a study of T cell repertoires in cytomegalovirus infection. For the study at large: Public TCR beta signatures provided an indication of both CMV infection and a matching HLA type. Study-level findings and limits: Dominating the ex vivo response were HLA-C-restricted CMV-specific TCR beta clonotypes. Summed public TCR beta family frequency identified CMV carriers bearing the relevant HLA.

From the reads, TCRdb called clonotypes with MiXCR, one entry per CDR3 protein. This sample has around 450,000 distinct CDR3 sequences, with about 33% found just once. The chain employs TRBV29-1 and TRBJ2-7; D is unclear. Sequencing was performed on PBMCs. This receptor was identified in a human donor in good health (CMV status not recorded). Some clones in this sample may be carry-over from other donors' samples. CDR3 region: CSSISGGPGNEQYF. The CDR3 bases are TGCAGCTCTATTTCGGGCGGTCCTGGCAACGAGCAGTACTTC.